This TCR beta chain was recorded in a study of blood T cell repertoires in COVID-19 (dated by TCRdb to about 2020). As for the study more broadly: Collaborator samples came from the United States, Italy and Spain and covered acute and convalescent phases of COVID-19. The samples were drawn from two sources: the first 160 participants of the ongoing ImmuneRACE study, and some 1,300 subjects contributed by 6 global collaborators. Where HLA class I and class II types were available, the types were taken from metadata supplied by the sample provider, not from assay-based typing. The repertoires were released in a freely available public database intended as a resource for research on the immune response to SARS-CoV-2. The dataset comprised deeply sampled blood TCRbeta repertoires from subjects exposed to, actively infected with, or recovered from COVID-19. The material from the prospective study consisted of cDNA or gDNA derived from T cells, B-cell-depleted T cells, or PBMCs. The sample metadata nearly always contained a de-identified subject ID, COVID-19 status, age in years and sex.

There are 16 amino acids in the CDR3, from cysteine to phenylalanine inclusive. The read is trimmed to its CDR3 DNA, 48 bases read in frame from base 1. The germline V gene encodes CDR1 MDHEN and CDR2 SYDVKM. Unmatched junction bases come to 10, with V trimmed by 4 bases and J by 2 bases. Each collaborating institution followed its own protocols to collect whole blood in K2EDTA tubes. For TCRbeta analysis, collaborators shipped samples in one of three forms: frozen whole blood, isolated PBMCs, or DNA extracted from either of those sample types. Findings and caveats that apply to the study as a whole: The quantity of clinical and demographic metadata differed by source and by participant and was supplied without curation.

TCRbeta CDR3 regions were amplified from genomic DNA using the immunoSEQ Assay, a bias-controlled multiplex PCR. Regarding the original processing steps: The number of nucleated cells in each sample was estimated by amplification of reference gene primers within the assay. To quantify the absolute abundance of each unique TCRbeta CDR3 rearrangement, sequence reads were collapsed and filtered. Productive Simpson clonality was computed per sample as the square root of Simpson's diversity index over productive rearrangements. The table was pulled from immuneACCESS by TCRdb, which kept in-frame rearrangements only. Such tables lose some clones; where checked, under half of the loss comes from unresolved V genes, and the rest has no known cause. Clonal size and the V and J genes are those of that table, whereas D and trimming came from the DNA. Recorded for this sample are about 80,000 clones; more than 80% of them occurred a single time. Roughly 13% of the sample is held by the ten biggest clonotypes.

About this clone itself: Its antigen is not yet known. The sample holds no much larger clone one base away, and base qualities are not on file.

Material: peripheral blood. Recombination linked TRBV28 to TRBJ1-1; the junction holds 7 bases that match TRBD1. The sequence came from a human donor in a cohort sampled during active COVID-19. The CDR3 region: CASSYEFGTDNTEAFF. The DNA is TGTGCCAGCAGTTACGAATTTGGGACAGATAACACTGAAGCTTTCTTT. The full variable domain, completed from the reference TRBV28 and TRBJ1-1 proteins outside the CDR3, reads DVKVTQSSRYLVKRTGEKVFLECVQDMDHENMFWYRQDPGLGLRLIYFSYDVKMKEKGDIPEGYSVSREKKERFSLILESASTNQTSMYLCASSYEFGTDNTEAFFGQGTRLTVV.